This T cell receptor (beta chain) is drawn from a study of regulatory T cells in long-lasting Graves disease. Study as a whole: Freshly diagnosed Graves' patients had used antithyroid drugs for under 3 months.

Trimming shortened V by 3 bases and J by 5 bases, and 9 bases separated the two germline ends. Per germline, CDR1 SGDLS and CDR2 YYNGEE. This CDR3 contains 12 residues. Time point given: newly diagnosed GD, antithyroid drugs for less than 3 months. From RNA extracted from PBMCs, the TCR library was made. In building TCR beta libraries, iRepertoire HTBI primers were used together with Arm-PCR of CDR3 regions. One entry per CDR3 protein, called by TCRdb with MiXCR from the multiplex PCR reads. The table includes around 240,000 distinct CDR3 sequences, 18% detected once. This same sample was also taken into another study, of T cells in Graves' hyperthyroidism and ophthalmopathy. As that report states: Disease duration under 2 months; hyperthyroidism patients were aged 18 to 65. First-round RT-PCR with HTBI primers amplified the TCR CDR3 region.

The sample was peripheral blood mononuclear cells (PBMCs), taken at new diagnosis, from a patient treated with antithyroid drugs. The source of this sequence is a woman aged 30 to 39 with Graves disease. V is TRBV9 and J is TRBJ2-7, with D maybe TRBD1 (5 bases). CDR3 DNA: TGTGCCAGCAGCGGTCTAGGGGACGAGCAGTACTTC. Its translation is CASSGLGDEQYF.